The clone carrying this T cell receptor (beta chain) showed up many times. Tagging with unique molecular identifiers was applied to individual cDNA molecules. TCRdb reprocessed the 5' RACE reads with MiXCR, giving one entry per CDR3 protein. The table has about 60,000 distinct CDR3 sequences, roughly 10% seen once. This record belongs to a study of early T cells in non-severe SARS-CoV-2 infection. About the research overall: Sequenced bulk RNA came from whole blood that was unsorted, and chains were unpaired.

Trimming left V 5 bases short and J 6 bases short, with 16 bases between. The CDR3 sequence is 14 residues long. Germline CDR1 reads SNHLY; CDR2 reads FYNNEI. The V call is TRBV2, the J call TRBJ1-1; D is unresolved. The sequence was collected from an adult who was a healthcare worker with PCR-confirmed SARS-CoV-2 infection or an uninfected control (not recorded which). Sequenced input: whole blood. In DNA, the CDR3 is TGTGCCAGCAGTCTCGACCCACGCTTGGCTGAAGCTTTCTTT. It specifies CASSLDPRLAEAFF.